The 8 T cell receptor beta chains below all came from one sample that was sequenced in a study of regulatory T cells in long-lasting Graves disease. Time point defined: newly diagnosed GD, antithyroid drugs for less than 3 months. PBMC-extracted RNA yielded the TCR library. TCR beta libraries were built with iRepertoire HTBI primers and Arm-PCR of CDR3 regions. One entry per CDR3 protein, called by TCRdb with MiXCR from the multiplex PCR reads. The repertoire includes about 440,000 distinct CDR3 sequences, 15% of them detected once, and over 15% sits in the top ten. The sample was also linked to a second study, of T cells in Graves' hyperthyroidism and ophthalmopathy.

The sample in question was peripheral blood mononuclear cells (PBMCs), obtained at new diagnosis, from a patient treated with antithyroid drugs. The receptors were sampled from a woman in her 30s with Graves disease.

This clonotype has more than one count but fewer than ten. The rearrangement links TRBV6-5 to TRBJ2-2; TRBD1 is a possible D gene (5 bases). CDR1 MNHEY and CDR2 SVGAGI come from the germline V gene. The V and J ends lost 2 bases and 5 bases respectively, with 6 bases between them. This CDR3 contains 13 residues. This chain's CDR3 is CASSYPGTGELFF. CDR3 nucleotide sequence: TGTGCCAGCAGTTACCCAGGGACCGGGGAGCTGTTTTTT.

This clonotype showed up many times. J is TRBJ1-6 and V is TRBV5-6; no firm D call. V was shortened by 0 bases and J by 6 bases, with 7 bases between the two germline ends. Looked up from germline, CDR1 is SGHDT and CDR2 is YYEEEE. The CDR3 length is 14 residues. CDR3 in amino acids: CASSLEAVNSPLHF. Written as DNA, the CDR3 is TGTGCCAGCAGCTTGGAGGCAGTTAATTCACCCCTCCACTTT.

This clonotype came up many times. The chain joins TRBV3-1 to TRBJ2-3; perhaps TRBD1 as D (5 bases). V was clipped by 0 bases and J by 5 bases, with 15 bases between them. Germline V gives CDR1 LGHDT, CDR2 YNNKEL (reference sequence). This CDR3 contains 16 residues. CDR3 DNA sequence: TGTGCCAGCAGCCAAGATTTGCAGGGTAATGAAGATACGCAGTATTTT. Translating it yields CASSQDLQGNEDTQYF.

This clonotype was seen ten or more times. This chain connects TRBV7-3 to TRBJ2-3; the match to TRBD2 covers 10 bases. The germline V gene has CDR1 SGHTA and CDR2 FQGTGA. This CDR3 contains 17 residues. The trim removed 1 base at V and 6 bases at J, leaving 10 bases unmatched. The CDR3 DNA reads TGTGCCAGCAGCTTAATCGGTACTAGCGGGACTGAGGATACGCAGTATTTT. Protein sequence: CASSLIGTSGTEDTQYF. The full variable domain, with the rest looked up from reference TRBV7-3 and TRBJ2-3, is GAGVSQTPSNKVTEKGKYVELRCDPISGHTALYWYRQSLGQGPEFLIYFQGTGAADDSGLPNDRFFAVRPEGSVSTLKIQRTERGDSAVYLCASSLIGTSGTEDTQYFGPGTRLTVL.

CDR3 DNA: TGTGCCAGCAAGGTGGGGGGGTGGGAGACCCAGTACTTC. It yields the protein CASKVGGWETQYF. The rearrangement links TRBV6-1 to TRBJ2-5; TRBD2 matches at 7 bases. CDR1 is MNHNS, CDR2 SASEGT, per germline. The junction had 7 bases not matched to a gene; V was cut back by 7 bases and J by 5 bases. The CDR3 spans 13 residues.

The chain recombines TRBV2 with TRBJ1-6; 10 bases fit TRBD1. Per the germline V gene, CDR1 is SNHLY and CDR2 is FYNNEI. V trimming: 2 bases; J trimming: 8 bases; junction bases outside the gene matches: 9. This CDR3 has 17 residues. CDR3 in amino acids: CASSEIPRQGADSPLHF. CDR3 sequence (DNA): TGTGCCAGCAGTGAAATCCCCCGACAGGGGGCAGATTCACCCCTCCACTTT.

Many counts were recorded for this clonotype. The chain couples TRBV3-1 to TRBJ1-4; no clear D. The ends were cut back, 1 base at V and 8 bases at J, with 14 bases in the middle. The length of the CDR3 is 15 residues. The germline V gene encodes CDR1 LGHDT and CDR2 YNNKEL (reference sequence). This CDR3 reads CASSQGDLSREKLFF. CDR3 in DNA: TGTGCCAGCAGCCAAGGTGACCTTTCTCGGGAAAAACTGTTTTTT.

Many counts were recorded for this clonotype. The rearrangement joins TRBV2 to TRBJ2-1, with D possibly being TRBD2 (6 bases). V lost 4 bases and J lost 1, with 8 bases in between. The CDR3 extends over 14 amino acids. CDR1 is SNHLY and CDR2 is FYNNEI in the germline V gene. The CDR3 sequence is CASSGDSSYNEQFF. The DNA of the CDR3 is TGTGCCAGCAGTGGGGACTCTTCCTACAATGAGCAGTTCTTC. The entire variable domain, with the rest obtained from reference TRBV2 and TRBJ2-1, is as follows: EPEVTQTPSHQVTQMGQEVILRCVPISNHLYFYWYRQILGQKVEFLVSFYNNEISEKSEIFDDQFSVERPDGSNFTLKIRSTKLEDSAMYFCASSGDSSYNEQFFGPGTRLTVL.